Following are 29 T cell receptor beta chains from one sample sequenced in a study of beta chain features in type 1 diabetes. The investigators reverse transcribed all of the isolated RNA, so they sequenced expressed TCRB transcripts. Data came from immunoSEQ multiplex PCR; TCRdb stores just in-frame clones and leaves some out. The sample has hundreds of thousands of clones; less than 20% are singletons. Sequencing was performed on naive CD4+ T cells from blood. The receptors shown here come from a man aged 18-30 years in good health.

This clone occurred a few times. The CDR3 region is CASSLVDSGTIAKNIQYF. In nucleotides, the CDR3 is TGTGCCAGCAGCTTGGTAGATAGCGGGACCATAGCCAAAAACATTCAGTACTTC. J is TRBJ2-4 and V is TRBV7-2; TRBD2 aligns across 8 bases. J lost 0 bases, V lost 3 bases, and 10 bases had no gene match. Germline CDR1 SGHTA, CDR2 FQGNSA. The CDR3 contains 18 residues.

V is TRBV9 and J is TRBJ1-2; tentative D call: TRBD1 (5 bases). The CDR3 covers 15 residues. V lost 0 bases and J 1 base, leaving 10 bases between the germline ends. CDR1 is SGDLS, CDR2 YYNGEE, per germline. The chain's CDR3 is CASSVASGSNYGYTF. The DNA for the CDR3 is TGTGCCAGCAGCGTAGCGTCAGGGAGTAACTATGGCTACACCTTC.

The genes are TRBV6-5 and TRBJ2-7; D is uncertain. Germline V gene data show CDR1 as MNHEY and CDR2 as SVGAGI. Trimming removed 6 bases at V and 3 bases at J, with 12 bases between. The CDR3 is made up of 13 amino acids. CDR3 sequence reads: CASSETNSYEQYF. The CDR3 region has the DNA TGTGCCAGCAGCGAGACAAATAGCTACGAGCAGTACTTC.

The chain uses TRBV19 and TRBJ2-7; D unresolved. The V and J ends lost 3 bases and 7 bases respectively, with 28 bases between them. The CDR3 covers 18 residues. CDR1 and CDR2 from the germline V gene are LNHDA and SQIVND (reference sequence). CDR3 sequence reads: CASSITISGRSQHTEQYF. The DNA of the CDR3 is TGTGCCAGTAGTATCACAATCTCGGGTCGATCCCAACATACTGAGCAGTACTTC.

This sequence joins TRBV4-3 and TRBJ2-7, with D possibly matching TRBD1 (6 bases). Germline CDR1 reads LGHNA; CDR2 reads YSLEER. V lost 0 bases to trimming and J lost 2 bases, with 11 bases between them. The CDR3 sequence is 15 residues long. The CDR3 reads CASSQDSGQTYEQYF. In DNA form, the CDR3 reads TGCGCCAGCAGCCAAGATTCAGGACAGACCTACGAGCAGTACTTC.

V gene TRBV28 combines with J gene TRBJ1-1; TRBD1 agrees at 7 bases. Trimming cost V 4 bases and J 4 bases; bases outside gene matches: 6. Germline V gene lookup returns CDR1 MDHEN and CDR2 SYDVKM. The CDR3 contains 14 residues. CDR3 coding DNA: TGTGCCAGCAGTTCCCGACAGGGTAGCACTGAAGCTTTCTTT. Protein: CASSSRQGSTEAFF.

The CDR3 DNA is TGTGCCAGCAGCGTAGCTCTGGGGACTTTGGATGAAAAACTGTTTTTT. It yields the protein CASSVALGTLDEKLFF. The J gene is TRBJ1-4, the V gene TRBV9, with a possible D match to TRBD1 (5 bases). Germline assignment: CDR1 SGDLS and CDR2 YYNGEE. The CDR3 length is 16 residues. With 0 bases removed from V and 6 bases from J, the gap between germline ends came to 15 bases.

This chain's CDR3 is CASSVASGPYNEQFF. The CDR3 nucleotides read TGTGCCAGCAGCGTAGCTAGTGGGCCCTACAATGAGCAGTTCTTC. This chain joins TRBV9 and TRBJ2-1, with no clear D. The CDR3 covers 15 residues. Per the germline V gene, CDR1 is SGDLS and CDR2 is YYNGEE. V was pared by 0 bases and J by 2 bases, with 9 bases between. Drawing the rest from reference TRBV9 and TRBJ2-1, the complete variable domain is DSGVTQTPKHLITATGQRVTLRCSPRSGDLSVYWYQQSLDQGLQFLIQYYNGEERAKGNILERFSAQQFPDLHSELNLSSLELGDSALYFCASSVASGPYNEQFFGPGTRLTVL.

The rearrangement uses TRBV7-9 and TRBJ1-1, with 9 bases fitting TRBD1. J lost 4 bases, V lost 5 bases, and 5 bases had no gene match. Germline CDR1 is SEHNR and CDR2 is FQNEAQ (reference sequence). The CDR3 runs 14 residues. Written as DNA, the CDR3 is TGTGCCAGCAGCCGGACAGGGGCGGGCACTGAAGCTTTCTTT. Its translation: CASSRTGAGTEAFF.

The chain joins TRBV20-1 to TRBJ1-2; D perhaps matches TRBD1 (6 bases). Trimming removed 5 bases from V and 6 bases from J, with 10 bases in between. The germline V gene has CDR1 DFQATT and CDR2 SNEGSKA (reference sequence). This CDR3 region has 11 residues. CDR3 nucleotides: TGCAGTGCTCAGGGGTCGGATGGCTACACCTTC. Protein: CSAQGSDGYTF.

The rearrangement links TRBV5-1 to TRBJ2-7; no firm D call. This CDR3 region has 14 residues. V was trimmed by 4 bases and J by 2 bases, leaving 13 bases between them. The germline V gene has CDR1 SGHRS and CDR2 YFSETQ. The CDR3 sequence: CASSPRSTPYEQYF. DNA of the CDR3: TGCGCCAGCAGCCCGCGAAGCACCCCCTACGAGCAGTACTTC.

The chain carries TRBV13 and TRBJ2-1; TRBD2 matches at 7 bases. The J segment lost 2 bases and the V segment lost 7 bases, leaving 8 bases of the junction unmatched. The CDR3 length is 15 residues. Germline V CDR1 and CDR2: PRHDT, FYEKMQ (reference sequence). The CDR3 loop is CASTRPGLTYNEQFF. The CDR3 nucleotides are TGTGCCAGCACCAGGCCGGGACTAACCTACAATGAGCAGTTCTTC.

The rearrangement links TRBV7-2 to TRBJ2-3, with D uncertain. CDR3 size: 15 residues. The V end lost 3 bases, the J end lost 0 bases, and 10 bases lay between the germline ends. CDR1 and CDR2 (germline): SGHTA, FQGNSA. This chain's CDR3 is CASSFVGLSTDTQYF. In DNA form, the CDR3 reads TGTGCCAGCAGCTTTGTTGGCCTCAGCACAGATACGCAGTATTTT. Drawing the rest from reference TRBV7-2 and TRBJ2-3, the complete variable domain is GAGVSQSPSNKVTEKGKDVELRCDPISGHTALYWYRQSLGQGLEFLIYFQGNSAPDKSGLPSDRFSAERTGGSVSTLTIQRTQQEDSAVYLCASSFVGLSTDTQYFGPGTRLTVL.

The V call is TRBV1, the J call TRBJ2-7; TRBD1, the table's D call, lacks a check against the DNA. TRBV1 is an annotated pseudogene. This CDR3 region has 16 residues. The CDR3: CTSSHADRASSYEQYF. DNA of the CDR3: TGCACCAGCAGCCATGCCGACAGGGCGAGCTCCTACGAGCAGTACTTC.

DNA of the CDR3: TGTGCCAGCTCACCCCAGACAGGAAGGGGTGCAACTAATGAAAAACTGTTTTTT. It is translated as CASSPQTGRGATNEKLFF. The chain is built from TRBV18 and TRBJ1-4; D might be TRBD1 (6 bases). There are 18 residues in the CDR3. Trimming removed 3 bases from V and 0 bases from J, with 17 bases in between. Germline CDR1 reads KGHSH; CDR2 reads LQKENI.

The chain employs TRBV27 and TRBJ2-7; D is unresolved. CDR1 is MNHEY, CDR2 SMNVEV, per germline (reference sequence). Trimming shortened V by 3 bases and J by 7 bases, and 19 bases separated the two germline ends. The CDR3 is 15 residues long. CDR3 DNA sequence: TGTGCCAGCAGTTTTATCGATAGAGCCCGATGGGAGCAGTACTTC. This translates into CASSFIDRARWEQYF.

The J gene is TRBJ2-1, the V gene TRBV18; tentatively, D is TRBD1 or TRBD2 (7 bases each). The CDR3 spans 15 residues. Germline V lookup: CDR1 KGHSH, CDR2 LQKENI. V dropped 1 base and J dropped 7 bases, with 14 bases sitting between them. Here the CDR3 reads CASSPLTGTNNEQFF. The CDR3 DNA sequence: TGTGCCAGCTCACCACTGACAGGGACTAATAATGAGCAGTTCTTC.

Comment on this clone: The same CDR3 also results from other DNA sequences found in this sample. The chain recombines TRBV4-3 with TRBJ2-7, with 7 bases identical to TRBD1. Trimming cost V 0 bases and J 0 bases; bases outside gene matches: 2. Germline-derived CDR1 and CDR2 are LGHNA and YSLEER. This CDR3 is 15 amino acids long. The CDR3 here is CASSQETGSSYEQYF. Written as DNA, the CDR3 is TGCGCCAGCAGCCAAGAGACAGGGAGCTCCTACGAGCAGTACTTC.

This CDR3 reads CATSRDLTLGADTQYF. CDR3 DNA sequence: TGTGCCACCAGCAGAGATTTGACTCTTGGGGCAGATACGCAGTATTTT. The J gene is TRBJ2-3, the V gene TRBV15; no reliable D call. The CDR3 is 16 residues long. V lost 0 bases, J lost 4 bases, and 14 bases lay in between. In germline, CDR1 is LNHNV, CDR2 YYDKDF (reference sequence).

This clone has only a few counts. V and J are TRBV7-9 and TRBJ1-6; 8 bases are a match to TRBD1. The CDR3 has 14 amino acids. From germline, CDR1 is SEHNR and CDR2 FQNEAQ (reference sequence). The V and J ends lost 5 bases and 10 bases, in that order; junction bases with no gene match: 7. CDR3 region: CASSLGQGSSPLHF. In DNA, the CDR3 is TGTGCCAGCAGCCTCGGACAGGGCAGCTCACCCCTCCACTTT.

This rearrangement joins TRBV7-2 to TRBJ2-3, with D possibly TRBD1 on 6 matching bases. V lost 1 base and J lost 0, with 8 bases in between. CDR1 and CDR2 (germline): SGHTA, FQGNSA. The CDR3 has 15 amino acids. Written as DNA, the CDR3 is TGTGCCAGCAGCTTAGTCGACAGGAGCACAGATACGCAGTATTTT. It translates to CASSLVDRSTDTQYF.

This clone was seen a handful of times. The chain is built from TRBV10-3 and TRBJ2-5, with D perhaps matching TRBD1 or TRBD2 (5 bases each). This CDR3 spans 13 amino acids. With 4 bases removed from V and 4 bases from J, the gap between germline ends came to 10 bases. Germline V gene sequence: CDR1 ENHRY, CDR2 SYGVKD. Written as DNA, the CDR3 is TGTGCCATCAGTGGGGACCCCGGAGAGACCCAGTACTTC. Its protein product is CAISGDPGETQYF.

This clone was detected only a few times. V is TRBV14 and J is TRBJ2-1; 15 bases are shared with TRBD2. This CDR3 comprises 19 residues. V lost 4 bases, J lost 6 bases, and 13 bases stayed unmatched. Germline lookup yields CDR1 SGHDN and CDR2 FVKESK. CDR3 nucleotides: TGTGCCAGCAGCCTTCCCGCCGGGACTAGCGGGAGGAGAGGCAATGAGCAGTTCTTC. Amino acid sequence: CASSLPAGTSGRRGNEQFF.

This clone was detected only a few times. At the DNA level, this CDR3 is encoded by other sequences in the same sample as well. The chain recombines TRBV12-5 with TRBJ2-2; no firm D call. This CDR3 region has 13 residues. Per the germline V gene, CDR1 is LGHNT and CDR2 is FRNRAP. The V end was cut by 1 base, the J end by 5 bases, with 5 bases between. In DNA, the CDR3 is TGTGCTAGTGGTTTGGGGGGTACCGGGGAGCTGTTTTTT. Its protein product is CASGLGGTGELFF. The full variable domain, its missing parts supplied by reference TRBV12-5 and TRBJ2-2, is DARVTQTPRHKVTEMGQEVTMRCQPILGHNTVFWYRQTMMQGLELLAYFRNRAPLDDSGMPKDRFSAEMPDATLATLKIQPSEPRDSAVYFCASGLGGTGELFFGEGSRLTVL.

The rearrangement uses TRBV11-3 and TRBJ1-4; the D is unclear. Trimming stripped 0 bases from V and 0 bases from J, with 5 bases between. Germline V lookup: CDR1 SGHNT, CDR2 YENEEA. The CDR3 consists of 15 residues. CDR3 region: CASSLEGTTNEKLFF. CDR3 bases: TGTGCCAGCAGCTTAGAGGGTACAACTAATGAAAAACTGTTTTTT.

This chain connects TRBV20-1 to TRBJ2-4; D gene uncertain. Trimming took off 5 bases at V and 5 bases at J, with 7 bases between the two ends. This CDR3 is built from 11 residues. Germline V lookup: CDR1 DFQATT, CDR2 SNEGSKA (reference sequence). CDR3 coding DNA: TGCAGTGCTTTGGCCCAAAACATTCAGTACTTC. It codes for CSALAQNIQYF.

The chain joins TRBV5-1 to TRBJ2-5; TRBD2 matches at 10 bases. V shed 5 bases and J 2 bases; nucleotides not matched to a gene: 3. This CDR3 is 14 amino acids long. Germline-derived CDR1 and CDR2 are SGHRS and YFSETQ. This CDR3 reads CASRLTSGQETQYF. The CDR3, as DNA: TGCGCCAGCAGGCTGACTAGCGGGCAAGAGACCCAGTACTTC.

The J gene is TRBJ2-1, the V gene TRBV7-9, with D uncertain. This CDR3 region has 11 residues. Looked up from germline, CDR1 is SEHNR and CDR2 is FQNEAQ (reference sequence). V was clipped by 6 bases and J by 10 bases, with 10 bases between them. The CDR3 coding sequence is TGTGCCAGCAGTCCTATGGCGGAGCAGTTCTTC. Its protein is CASSPMAEQFF.

The rearrangement links TRBV6-5 to TRBJ2-7; 11 nucleotides match TRBD2. In germline, CDR1 is MNHEY, CDR2 SVGAGI. V trimming: 3 bases; J trimming: 3 bases; junction bases outside the gene matches: 7. This CDR3 comprises 16 residues. The CDR3 is CASSYKGTSGFYEQYF. In DNA, the CDR3 is TGTGCCAGCAGTTATAAGGGGACTAGCGGATTCTACGAGCAGTACTTC.